This TCR beta chain was documented in a study of shared clonotypes between healthy human individuals. Findings and limits, study-wide: In general, naive subsets displayed greater estimated richness than memory subsets did.

As concerns this clone: Its antigen is not identified.

Trimming removed 3 bases from V and 8 bases from J, with 16 bases in between. This CDR3 region has 15 residues. CDR1 is LNHDA, CDR2 SQIVND, per germline (reference sequence). Generated by immunoSEQ multiplex PCR, the TCRdb table keeps only in-frame clones and is missing some. Of around 2.5 million clones in the sample, roughly 93% are singletons; the top ten hold 0.36%. This receptor was taken from a man aged 18 to 35 in good health. Some clones in this sample may be carry-over from other donors' samples. Sequenced: naive CD4+ T cells from PBMCs. Subset here: CD45RA+ positively selected. This chain uses TRBV19 with TRBJ1-4, with unresolved D. The CDR3 DNA reads as TGTGCCAGTAGTATGCCATACATAGCGGGGGAAAAACTGTTTTTT. It is translated as CASSMPYIAGEKLFF.